The 13 T cell receptor beta chains listed next were all sequenced from one sample in a study of T cell responses to AZD1222 COVID-19 vaccine. Sequencing was performed with immunoSEQ multiplex PCR; in TCRdb, only in-frame clones are kept and a portion is missing. The repertoire holds around 200,000 clones, with 93% as singletons. The input for sequencing was peripheral blood, taken on day 0 of AZD1222 vaccination. The receptors originated from an adult in good health.

This chain uses TRBV27 with TRBJ2-7; possibly TRBD2 for D (5 bases). This CDR3 has 15 amino acids. Germline V gene lookup returns CDR1 MNHEY and CDR2 SMNVEV (reference sequence). V was shortened by 2 bases and J by 5 bases, with 16 bases between the two germline ends. DNA for the CDR3: TGTGCCAGCAGTTTAAGAGGGAGCCCCCCCCACGAGCAGTACTTC. Translation gives CASSLRGSPPHEQYF.

In its sample, this clone was seen once. The gene calls are TRBV2 and TRBJ1-1; tentative D call: TRBD1 (6 bases). CDR1 is SNHLY, CDR2 FYNNEI, per germline. This CDR3 region has 17 residues. The V end was cut by 3 bases, the J end by 5 bases, with 22 bases between. DNA for the CDR3: TGTGCCAGCAGTGATCTGACAGGACCTATTAGGGAGACTGAAGCTTTCTTT. It encodes CASSDLTGPIRETEAFF.

The CDR3: CASSLSGLPGNEQYF. In nucleotides, the CDR3 is TGTGCCAGCAGCTTATCCGGTCTGCCAGGTAACGAGCAGTACTTC. The V and J genes are TRBV5-4 and TRBJ2-7; D is undetermined. The CDR3 has 15 residues. Trimming stripped 2 bases from V and 5 bases from J, with 17 bases between. Germline CDR1 and CDR2: SGHNT and YYREEE (reference sequence).

A few counts support this clone. V is TRBV12-5 and J is TRBJ2-1; 10 bases match TRBD2. The CDR3 loop spans 15 amino acids. Germline V gene data show CDR1 as LGHNT and CDR2 as FRNRAP. J was trimmed by 5 bases and V by 5 bases; bases with no gene match: 6. CDR3 amino acids: CASGPGTSVDNEQFF. CDR3 DNA: TGTGCTAGTGGTCCAGGGACTAGCGTAGACAATGAGCAGTTCTTC.

V gene TRBV6-5 combines with J gene TRBJ2-5, with a possible D match to TRBD2 (6 bases). This CDR3 comprises 12 residues. Germline V gene data show CDR1 as MNHEY and CDR2 as SVGAGI. V dropped 10 bases and J dropped 7 bases, with 16 bases sitting between them. The CDR3 sequence is CATRGPAGTQYF. The CDR3, as DNA: TGTGCCACCCGAGGGCCAGCGGGGACCCAGTACTTC.

The gene calls are TRBV28 and TRBJ2-2; tentatively, D is TRBD2 (6 bases). Trimming stripped 2 bases from V and 3 bases from J, with 13 bases between. In germline, CDR1 is MDHEN, CDR2 SYDVKM. This CDR3 has 16 residues. Here the CDR3 reads CASSLTSRMYTGELFF. The CDR3 nucleotides read TGTGCCAGCAGTTTAACTAGCAGAATGTACACCGGGGAGCTGTTTTTT.

The chain recombines TRBV5-4 with TRBJ2-7; 7 nucleotides line up with TRBD1. Germline-derived CDR1 and CDR2 are SGHNT and YYREEE (reference sequence). V dropped 2 bases and J dropped 2; count of bases not matched to a gene: 4. CDR3 length: 14 residues. The CDR3 region is CASSFGDRAYEQYF. The CDR3 nucleotides read TGTGCCAGCAGCTTCGGCGACAGGGCCTACGAGCAGTACTTC.

The rearrangement links TRBV7-6 to TRBJ2-1, with unresolved D. This CDR3 has 16 amino acids. CDR1 SGHVS and CDR2 FNYEAQ come from the germline V gene. V was shortened by 5 bases and J by 2 bases, with 16 bases between the two germline ends. The CDR3 is CASSPGTSITYNEQFF. The CDR3 nucleotides are TGTGCCAGCAGCCCAGGTACCTCTATTACCTACAATGAGCAGTTCTTC. The full variable domain, its missing parts supplied by reference TRBV7-6 and TRBJ2-1, is GAGVSQSPRYKVTKRGQDVALRCDPISGHVSLYWYRQALGQGPEFLTYFNYEAQQDKSGLPNDRFSAERPEGSISTLTIQRTEQRDSAMYRCASSPGTSITYNEQFFGPGTRLTVL.

J is TRBJ2-1 and V is TRBV29-1, with no clear D. V was shortened by 1 base and J by 2 bases, with 12 bases between the two germline ends. CDR1 SQVTM and CDR2 ANQGSEA come from the germline V gene. The CDR3 has 15 amino acids. CDR3: CSVEGGALPYNEQFF. The CDR3 coding sequence is TGCAGCGTTGAAGGAGGTGCTCTCCCCTACAATGAGCAGTTCTTC.

The J gene is TRBJ1-1, the V gene TRBV7-6; D is undetermined. Trimming removed 6 bases from V and 5 bases from J, with 13 bases in between. CDR3 length: 13 residues. Germline CDR1 SGHVS, CDR2 FNYEAQ. The CDR3 protein is CASSLVSGTEAFF. In DNA form, the CDR3 reads TGTGCCAGCAGTCTAGTGTCCGGGACTGAAGCTTTCTTT.

This chain links TRBV5-1 with TRBJ1-1; maybe TRBD1 (5 bases). V lost 4 bases, J lost 4 bases, and 14 bases lay in between. CDR1 is SGHRS, CDR2 YFSETQ, per germline. The CDR3 has 14 residues. The CDR3 here is CASSLTPGITEAFF. CDR3 coding DNA: TGCGCCAGCAGCCTGACTCCAGGGATCACTGAAGCTTTCTTT.

V usage is TRBV4-2 and J usage is TRBJ2-7, with 8 bases identical to TRBD2. With V trimmed by 4 bases and J by 4 bases, 9 bases remained unmatched. The CDR3 extends over 15 amino acids. Germline loops: CDR1 LGHNA, CDR2 YNFKEQ. The CDR3 sequence is CASSLERLAMYEQYF. The CDR3 DNA follows: TGTGCCAGCAGCCTCGAGAGACTAGCGATGTACGAGCAGTACTTC.

V and J are TRBV10-2 and TRBJ1-2, with D possibly being TRBD1 (5 bases). The CDR3 is 13 amino acids. Germline loops: CDR1 WSHSY, CDR2 SAAADI. Trimming removed 4 bases at V and 4 bases at J, with 10 bases between. The CDR3 bases are TGCGCCAGCAGTGGCGGGACCCTCTATGGCTACACCTTC. Its translation is CASSGGTLYGYTF.